This TCR beta chain is drawn from a study of cytomegalovirus exposure and HLA in healthy donors. The CDR3 consists of 13 residues. V shed 3 bases and J shed 3 bases, with 11 bases lying between them. The germline V gene has CDR1 SQVTM and CDR2 ANQGSEA. The PCR made use of 60 Vbeta and 13 Jbeta primers. This table comes from immunoSEQ multiplex PCR, and its TCRdb copy is limited to in-frame clones, with some not included. Here the sample spans approximately 190,000 clones, roughly 80% being singletons. This sequence was found in a man aged 50 or older in good health and CMV-seronegative. Input material: PBMCs. The V and J genes are TRBV29-1 and TRBJ1-1; D is possibly TRBD1 (6 bases). In DNA form, the CDR3 reads TGCAGCGTTGACAGGGGATCATACACTGAAGCTTTCTTT. Protein: CSVDRGSYTEAFF.